The entry below gives a single T cell receptor beta chain sequence along with its context. Its antigen has not been determined. No base quality information exists; no much larger clone differs at one position. The collaborating institutions used their own protocols to collect whole blood in K2EDTA tubes. For TCRbeta analysis, collaborators shipped samples as frozen whole blood, isolated PBMCs, or DNA extracted from either of those sample types. This entry is derived from a study of blood T cell repertoires in COVID-19 (TCRdb year 2020). As for the study more broadly: Collaborator samples came from the United States, Italy and Spain and covered acute and convalescent phases of COVID-19. The material from the prospective study consisted of cDNA or gDNA derived from T cells, B-cell-depleted T cells, or PBMCs. Subjects who had been exposed to COVID-19, were actively infected with it, or had recovered from it provided the deeply sampled blood TCRbeta repertoires that made up the dataset. The repertoires were made available in a free public database intended to serve as a resource for research on the immune response to SARS-CoV-2. Samples were obtained from the ongoing ImmuneRACE study (first 160 participants) and from 1,000 to 1,500 subjects provided by 6 global collaborators. A de-identified subject ID, COVID-19 status, age in years and sex were almost always included in the sample metadata. Where HLA class I and class II types were available, the types were taken from metadata supplied by the sample provider, not from assay-based typing.

V lost 3 bases and J lost 5 bases; the stretch between them is 12 bases long. From a lookup of the germline V gene (reference sequence), CDR1 and CDR2 are SEHNR and FQNEAQ. The CDR3 contains 14 residues, cysteine and phenylalanine counted. The entry retains the CDR3 DNA only, 42 bases that are in frame from base 1. Findings and caveats that apply to the study as a whole: Clinical and demographic metadata were provided uncurated, with the amount varying by source and participant.

TCRbeta CDR3 regions were amplified from genomic DNA using the immunoSEQ Assay, a bias-controlled multiplex PCR. Under the source paper's analysis protocol: The number of nucleated cells in each sample was estimated from the amplification of reference gene primers within the assay. To quantify the absolute abundance of each unique TCRbeta CDR3 rearrangement, sequence reads were collapsed and filtered. For each sample, productive Simpson clonality was calculated by taking the square root of Simpson's diversity index across productive rearrangements. In TCRdb, the immuneACCESS table is reduced to in-frame sequences with V and J assigned. These tables do not hold every clone; where another copy was compared, an unresolved V gene accounts for under half, and the others remain unexplained. Clone size and V and J calls were adopted from that table, with D and trimming inferred from the DNA. The sample data list 40,000 or so clones, and more than 85% of these were observed just once. The ten largest clones add up to 2% to 2.5% of the sample.

The sequencing input was peripheral blood. The V gene is TRBV7-9 and the J gene is TRBJ2-3; perhaps TRBD2 is the D gene, with 5 bases matching. The TCR originated in a man aged 50 or older with active COVID-19. The nucleotides are TGTGCCAGCAGCTTGAGCGGTCTAGGAGATACGCAGTATTTT. It translates to CASSLSGLGDTQYF.